This note documents a single T cell receptor (beta chain) sequence. Its antigen is not known. This record comes from a study of CXCR3-negative and CXCR3-positive naive CD8 T cells. Study at large: Total TRB output reached about 135 million reads, about 1.5 +/- 0.3 million per library.

The CDR3 has 17 amino acids. Per the germline V gene, CDR1 is SGDLS and CDR2 is YYNGEE. All TRB cDNA libraries came from 5' RACE performed with UMI labels. TCRdb reworked the 5' RACE reads into one entry per CDR3 protein, no DNA. The sample has about 130,000 distinct CDR3 sequences. Notes on the study in general: Naive subsets did not differ in surface CD5, and the authors estimated TCR strength using properties of the TRB CDR3. Similar TRBV-TRBJ gene usage was seen in naive CXCR3-negative and CXCR3-positive cells, but not in memory cells. Comparably high diversity was seen in both naive subsets, and much lower diversity in memory CD8+ cells.

The chain employs TRBV9 and TRBJ2-3; TCRdb outputs TRBD1, but without DNA this stays unchecked. This clonotype was sampled from a human donor in good health. Some clones in this sample may be carry-over from other donors' samples. Specimen: naive CXCR3- CD8+ T cells from blood. Documented subset: CD45RO-CCR7+CD27+CD95- naive CD8+ T cells lacking CXCR3 (TNR3-). CDR3 loop: CASSFSPRDRGADTQYF.